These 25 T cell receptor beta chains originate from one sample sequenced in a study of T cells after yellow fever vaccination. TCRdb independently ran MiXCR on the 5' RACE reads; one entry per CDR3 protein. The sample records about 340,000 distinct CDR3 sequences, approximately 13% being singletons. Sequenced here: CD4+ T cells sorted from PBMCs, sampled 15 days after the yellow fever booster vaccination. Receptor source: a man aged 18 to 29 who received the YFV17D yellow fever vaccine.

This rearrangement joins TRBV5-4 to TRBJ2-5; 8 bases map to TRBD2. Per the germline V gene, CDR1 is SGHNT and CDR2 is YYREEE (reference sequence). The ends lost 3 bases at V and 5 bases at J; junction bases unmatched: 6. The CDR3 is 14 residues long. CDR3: CASSSAQRGETQYF. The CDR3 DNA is TGTGCCAGCAGCTCCGCACAGCGGGGGGAGACCCAGTACTTC. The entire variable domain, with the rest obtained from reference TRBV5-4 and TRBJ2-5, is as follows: ETGVTQSPTHLIKTRGQQVTLRCSSQSGHNTVSWYQQALGQGPQFIFQYYREEENGRGNFPPRFSGLQFPNYSSELNVNALELDDSALYLCASSSAQRGETQYFGPGTRLLVL.

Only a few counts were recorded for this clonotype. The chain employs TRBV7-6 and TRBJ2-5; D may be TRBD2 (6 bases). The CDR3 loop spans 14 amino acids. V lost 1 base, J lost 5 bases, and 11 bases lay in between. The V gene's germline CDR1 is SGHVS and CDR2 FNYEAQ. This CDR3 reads CASSLGRRGETQYF. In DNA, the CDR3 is TGTGCCAGCAGCTTAGGCCGCCGGGGGGAGACCCAGTACTTC.

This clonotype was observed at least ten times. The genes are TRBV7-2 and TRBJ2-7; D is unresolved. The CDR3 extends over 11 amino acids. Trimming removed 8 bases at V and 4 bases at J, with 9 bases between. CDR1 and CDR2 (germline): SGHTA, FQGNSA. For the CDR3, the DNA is TGTGCCAGCTCCCTGAGATACGAGCAGTACTTC. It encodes CASSLRYEQYF.

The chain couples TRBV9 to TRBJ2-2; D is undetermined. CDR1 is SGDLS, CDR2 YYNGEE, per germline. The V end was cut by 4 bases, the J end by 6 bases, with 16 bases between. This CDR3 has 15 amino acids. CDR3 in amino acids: CASSLEIEPPGELFF. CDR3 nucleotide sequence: TGTGCCAGCAGCCTCGAGATAGAGCCCCCCGGGGAGCTGTTTTTT.

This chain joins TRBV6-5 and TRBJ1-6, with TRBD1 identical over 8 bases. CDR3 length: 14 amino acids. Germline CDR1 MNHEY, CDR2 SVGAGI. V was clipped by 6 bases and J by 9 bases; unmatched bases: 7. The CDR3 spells CASRILGTGSPLHF. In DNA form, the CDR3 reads TGTGCCAGCAGGATTCTCGGGACAGGTTCACCCCTCCACTTT.

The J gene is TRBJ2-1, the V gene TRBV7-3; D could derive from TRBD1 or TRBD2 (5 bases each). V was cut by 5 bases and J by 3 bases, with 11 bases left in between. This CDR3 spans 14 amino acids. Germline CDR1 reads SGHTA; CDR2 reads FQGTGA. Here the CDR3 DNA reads TGTGCCAGCAGCCCAGGGACCCTCTACAATGAGCAGTTCTTC. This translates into CASSPGTLYNEQFF.

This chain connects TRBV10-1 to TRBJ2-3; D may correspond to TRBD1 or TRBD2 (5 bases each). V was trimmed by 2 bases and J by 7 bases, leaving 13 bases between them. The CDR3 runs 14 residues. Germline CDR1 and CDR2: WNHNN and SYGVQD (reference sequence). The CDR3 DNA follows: TGCGCCAGCAGTGAGAGTGTAGGGACCCATACGCAGTATTTT. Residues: CASSESVGTHTQYF.

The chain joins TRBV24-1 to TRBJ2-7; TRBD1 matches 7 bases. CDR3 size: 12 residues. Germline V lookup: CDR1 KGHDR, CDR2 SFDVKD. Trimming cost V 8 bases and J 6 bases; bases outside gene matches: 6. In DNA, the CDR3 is TGTGCCACCACGGGACAGCCGGTCGAGCAGTACGTC. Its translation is CATTGQPVEQYV.

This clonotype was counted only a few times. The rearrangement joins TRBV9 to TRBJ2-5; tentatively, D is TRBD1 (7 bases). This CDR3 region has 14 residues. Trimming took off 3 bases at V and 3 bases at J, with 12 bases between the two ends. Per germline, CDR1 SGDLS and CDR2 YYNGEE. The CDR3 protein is CASSATRGEETQYF. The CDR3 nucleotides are TGTGCCAGCAGCGCCACCAGGGGGGAAGAGACCCAGTACTTC.

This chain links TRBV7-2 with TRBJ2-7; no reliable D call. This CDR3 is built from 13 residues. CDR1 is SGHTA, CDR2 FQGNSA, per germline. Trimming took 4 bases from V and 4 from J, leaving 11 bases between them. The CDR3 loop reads CASSSSGLYEQYF. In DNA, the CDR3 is TGTGCCAGCAGCTCCTCCGGGCTTTACGAGCAGTACTTC.

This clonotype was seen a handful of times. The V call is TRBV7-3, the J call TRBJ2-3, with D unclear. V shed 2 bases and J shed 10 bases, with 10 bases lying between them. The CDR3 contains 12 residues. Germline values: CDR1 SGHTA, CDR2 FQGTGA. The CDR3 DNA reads TGTGCCAGCAGCTTAGCGAAGGGTGCGCAGTATTTT. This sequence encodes CASSLAKGAQYF.

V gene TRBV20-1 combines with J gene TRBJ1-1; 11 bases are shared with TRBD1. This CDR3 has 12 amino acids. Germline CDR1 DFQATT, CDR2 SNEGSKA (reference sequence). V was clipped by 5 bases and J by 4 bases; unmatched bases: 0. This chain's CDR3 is CSAGTGGTEAFF. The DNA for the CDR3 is TGCAGTGCTGGGACAGGGGGCACTGAAGCTTTCTTT.

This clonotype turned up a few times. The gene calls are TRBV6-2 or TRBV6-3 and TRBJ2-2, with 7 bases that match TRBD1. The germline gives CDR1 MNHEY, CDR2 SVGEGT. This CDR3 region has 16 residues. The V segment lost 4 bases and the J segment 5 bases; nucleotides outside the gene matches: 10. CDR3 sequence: CASSFRGGQLTGELFF. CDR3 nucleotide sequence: TGTGCCAGCAGTTTTCGAGGGGGCCAACTAACCGGGGAGCTGTTTTTT.

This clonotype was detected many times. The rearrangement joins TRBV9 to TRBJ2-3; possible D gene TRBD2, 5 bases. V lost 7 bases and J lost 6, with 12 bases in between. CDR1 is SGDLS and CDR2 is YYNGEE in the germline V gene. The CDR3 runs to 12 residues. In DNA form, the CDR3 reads TGTGCCAGCGCCTCCCCTAGCGATACGCAGTATTTT. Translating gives CASASPSDTQYF. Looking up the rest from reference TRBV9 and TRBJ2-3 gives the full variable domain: DSGVTQTPKHLITATGQRVTLRCSPRSGDLSVYWYQQSLDQGLQFLIQYYNGEERAKGNILERFSAQQFPDLHSELNLSSLELGDSALYFCASASPSDTQYFGPGTRLTVL.

CDR3 in amino acids: CASRTTPGEGNEQFF. The DNA of the CDR3 is TGTGCCAGCAGAACGACTCCGGGGGAAGGGAATGAGCAGTTCTTC. The J gene is TRBJ2-1, the V gene TRBV7-2; the D gene is possibly TRBD2 (6 bases). The ends were cut back, 6 bases at V and 7 bases at J, with 19 bases in the middle. Germline V CDR1 and CDR2: SGHTA, FQGNSA. The CDR3 is 15 amino acids.

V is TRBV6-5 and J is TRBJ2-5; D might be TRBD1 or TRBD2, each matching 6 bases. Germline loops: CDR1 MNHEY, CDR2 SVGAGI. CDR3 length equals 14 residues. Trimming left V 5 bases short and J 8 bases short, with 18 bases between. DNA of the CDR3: TGTGCCAGCAGTCCGGGGGCAGCCCCCAGAACCCAGTACTTC. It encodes CASSPGAAPRTQYF.

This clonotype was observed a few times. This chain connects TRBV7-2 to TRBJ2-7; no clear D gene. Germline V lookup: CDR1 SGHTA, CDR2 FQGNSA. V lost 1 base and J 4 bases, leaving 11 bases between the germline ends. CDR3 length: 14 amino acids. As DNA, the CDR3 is TGTGCCAGCAGCTTAGTAGTAACCGTTTACGAGCAGTACTTC. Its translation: CASSLVVTVYEQYF.

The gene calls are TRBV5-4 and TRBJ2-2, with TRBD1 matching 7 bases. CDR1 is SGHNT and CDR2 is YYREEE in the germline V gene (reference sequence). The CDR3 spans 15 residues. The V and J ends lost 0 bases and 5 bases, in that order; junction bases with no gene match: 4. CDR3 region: CASSLVGGQTGELFF. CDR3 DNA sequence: TGTGCCAGCAGCTTGGTAGGGGGCCAAACCGGGGAGCTGTTTTTT.

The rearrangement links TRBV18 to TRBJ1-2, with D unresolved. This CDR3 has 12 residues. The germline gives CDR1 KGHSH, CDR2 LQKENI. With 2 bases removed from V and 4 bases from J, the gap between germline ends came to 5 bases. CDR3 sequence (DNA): TGTGCCAGCTCACCAGAGCTCTATGGCTACACCTTC. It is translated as CASSPELYGYTF.

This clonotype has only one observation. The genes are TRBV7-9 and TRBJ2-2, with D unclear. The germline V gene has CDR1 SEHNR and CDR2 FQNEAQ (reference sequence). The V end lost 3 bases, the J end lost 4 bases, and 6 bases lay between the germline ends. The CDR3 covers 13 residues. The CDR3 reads CASSFESTGELFF. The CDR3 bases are TGTGCCAGCAGCTTTGAGAGCACCGGGGAGCTGTTTTTT.

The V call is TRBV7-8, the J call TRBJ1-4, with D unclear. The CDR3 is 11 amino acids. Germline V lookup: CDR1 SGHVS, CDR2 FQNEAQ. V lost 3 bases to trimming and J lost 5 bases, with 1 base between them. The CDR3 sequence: CASSFNEKLFF. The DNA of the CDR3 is TGTGCCAGCAGCTTCAATGAAAAACTGTTTTTT.

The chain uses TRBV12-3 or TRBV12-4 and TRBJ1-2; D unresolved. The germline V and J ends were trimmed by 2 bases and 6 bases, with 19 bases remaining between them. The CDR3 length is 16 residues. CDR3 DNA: TGTGCCAGCAGTTTAACCAGAGGCCTGGGGAGAAATGGCTACACCTTC. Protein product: CASSLTRGLGRNGYTF.

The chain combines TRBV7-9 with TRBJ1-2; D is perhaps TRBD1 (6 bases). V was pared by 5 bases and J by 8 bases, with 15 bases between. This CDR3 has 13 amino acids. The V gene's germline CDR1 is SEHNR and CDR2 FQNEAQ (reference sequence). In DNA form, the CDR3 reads TGTGCCAGCAGCCCAGTGGGGGGCAGCGGCTACACCTTC. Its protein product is CASSPVGGSGYTF.

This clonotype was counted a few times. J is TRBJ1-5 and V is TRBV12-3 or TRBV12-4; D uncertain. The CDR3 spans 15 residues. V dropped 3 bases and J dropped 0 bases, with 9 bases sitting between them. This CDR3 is CASSFGGNSNQPQHF. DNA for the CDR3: TGTGCCAGCAGTTTCGGCGGAAATAGCAATCAGCCCCAGCATTTT.

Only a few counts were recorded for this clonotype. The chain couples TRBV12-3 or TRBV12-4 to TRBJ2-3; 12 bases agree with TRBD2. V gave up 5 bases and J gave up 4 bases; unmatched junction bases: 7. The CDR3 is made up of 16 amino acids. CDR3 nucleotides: TGTGCCAGCAGTCTCTCTAGCGGGGGGGCTTCAGATACGCAGTATTTT. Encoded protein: CASSLSSGGASDTQYF.